This is a list of T cell receptor beta chains from one sample in a study of memory CD4+ T cells and cytomegalovirus serostatus. The table came from immunoSEQ multiplex PCR; TCRdb's copy has only in-frame clones and leaves some out. Of about 27,000 clones in the sample, 60% to 85% were seen once. The sequencing sample was made of memory CD4+ T cells from blood. These receptors originate from an adult in good health and CMV-seronegative. Each CDR3 is given with its conserved first and last residue. Fields, in order: CDR3 DNA, CDR3 protein, clone size, V gene, D gene, J gene. D genes are given only for firm matches. Not all rows give a size; the values are once, few, many and, for expanded clones, a class.

CDR3nt: TGCAGCGTCGTTCGGACAACGACTGAAGCTTTCTTT; CDR3aa: CSVVRTTTEAFF; abundance: NA; v_gene: TRBV29-1; d_gene: NA; j_gene: TRBJ1-1
CDR3nt: TGTGCCAGCAGTGTCGAACGTATAGTATCGCCTTACAATGAGCAGTTCTTC; CDR3aa: CASSVERIVSPYNEQFF; abundance: NA; v_gene: TRBV2; d_gene: NA; j_gene: TRBJ2-1
CDR3nt: TGTGCCAGCTCACCAAGCAGGTCTGGAAACACCATATATTTT; CDR3aa: CASSPSRSGNTIYF; abundance: NA; v_gene: TRBV18; d_gene: NA; j_gene: TRBJ1-3
CDR3nt: TGTGCCAGCAGTTTAGGAGGAGGGGTGAACACTGAAGCTTTCTTT; CDR3aa: CASSLGGGVNTEAFF; abundance: NA; v_gene: TRBV28; d_gene: NA; j_gene: TRBJ1-1
CDR3nt: TGTGCCAGCACCCTCCAAGAGACCCAGTACTTC; CDR3aa: CASTLQETQYF; abundance: NA; v_gene: TRBV2; d_gene: NA; j_gene: TRBJ2-5
CDR3nt: TGTGCCAGCAGTGAGATCGGGGGCGTAGGCGCTTTCTTT; CDR3aa: CASSEIGGVGAFF; abundance: once; v_gene: TRBV6-1; d_gene: NA; j_gene: TRBJ1-1
CDR3nt: TGTGCCAGTAGTCTAGGGCGGCCCGGGGAGCTGTTTTTT; CDR3aa: CASSLGRPGELFF; abundance: NA; v_gene: TRBV19; d_gene: NA; j_gene: TRBJ2-2
CDR3nt: TGCAGCGTTGCGGGCGCCTCCAGCGGGAGTTCAGATACGCAGTATTTT; CDR3aa: CSVAGASSGSSDTQYF; abundance: NA; v_gene: TRBV29-1; d_gene: TRBD2; j_gene: TRBJ2-3
CDR3nt: TGTGCCTGGAGGGACAACAATCAGCCCCAGCATTTT; CDR3aa: CAWRDNNQPQHF; abundance: few; v_gene: TRBV30; d_gene: NA; j_gene: TRBJ1-5
CDR3nt: TGTGCCAGCAGTTTATCTCCACCGCCAGGTACGCAGTATTTT; CDR3aa: CASSLSPPPGTQYF; abundance: NA; v_gene: TRBV27; d_gene: NA; j_gene: TRBJ2-3
CDR3nt: TGTGCCAGCAGCGATCCTTCGGGGGGAGACGTCCTGGATACGCAGTATTTT; CDR3aa: CASSDPSGGDVLDTQYF; abundance: NA; v_gene: TRBV9; d_gene: TRBD2; j_gene: TRBJ2-3
CDR3nt: TGTGCCAGCAGTTACGGGGGGCTGGTAGCTTTCTTT; CDR3aa: CASSYGGLVAFF; abundance: NA; v_gene: TRBV6-6; d_gene: NA; j_gene: TRBJ1-1
CDR3nt: TGTGCCAGCATCGGGGGCTGGGACATTCAGTACTTC; CDR3aa: CASIGGWDIQYF; abundance: NA; v_gene: TRBV28; d_gene: NA; j_gene: TRBJ2-4
CDR3nt: TGTGCCAGCAGTTTAAGGGACGAGCAGTACTTC; CDR3aa: CASSLRDEQYF; abundance: few; v_gene: TRBV28; d_gene: NA; j_gene: TRBJ2-7
CDR3nt: TGTGCCAGTAGTATCTTGGGGGCCGCAGACAATCAGCCCCAGCATTTT; CDR3aa: CASSILGAADNQPQHF; abundance: few; v_gene: TRBV19; d_gene: NA; j_gene: TRBJ1-5
CDR3nt: TGTGCCAGCTCGGCAATGACAGGGGAGGGCTCACCCCTCCACTTT; CDR3aa: CASSAMTGEGSPLHF; abundance: NA; v_gene: TRBV18; d_gene: TRBD1; j_gene: TRBJ1-6
CDR3nt: TGTGCCACCAGCAGAGAGTTTAGCACAGATACGCAGTATTTT; CDR3aa: CATSREFSTDTQYF; abundance: NA; v_gene: TRBV15; d_gene: NA; j_gene: TRBJ2-3
CDR3nt: TGTGCCAGCAGTTTTCGACACGCGGCCTACGAGCAGTACTTC; CDR3aa: CASSFRHAAYEQYF; abundance: NA; v_gene: TRBV28; d_gene: NA; j_gene: TRBJ2-7
CDR3nt: TGTGCCAGTAGCCCCCTAGCGGGGGGTCCAAGCTCCTACAATGAGCAGTTCTTC; CDR3aa: CASSPLAGGPSSYNEQFF; abundance: NA; v_gene: TRBV19; d_gene: TRBD2; j_gene: TRBJ2-1
CDR3nt: TGTGCCAGCAGTTACATGACAGGGGGCGGCTACACCTTC; CDR3aa: CASSYMTGGGYTF; abundance: NA; v_gene: TRBV6-5; d_gene: TRBD1; j_gene: TRBJ1-2
CDR3nt: TGTGCCAGCATGGGCTCTGGGGCCAACGTCCTGACTTTC; CDR3aa: CASMGSGANVLTF; abundance: NA; v_gene: TRBV6-1; d_gene: NA; j_gene: TRBJ2-6
CDR3nt: TGTGCCAGTAGGGAGACAGGGGGCCGACACGAGACCCAGTACTTC; CDR3aa: CASRETGGRHETQYF; abundance: NA; v_gene: TRBV19; d_gene: TRBD1; j_gene: TRBJ2-5
CDR3nt: TGTGCCAGCAGTTCGAGCTCCCAGTTTAATGAGCAGTTCTTC; CDR3aa: CASSSSSQFNEQFF; abundance: once; v_gene: TRBV5-6; d_gene: NA; j_gene: TRBJ2-1
CDR3nt: TGTGCCAGCAGGCCCCCCGGACTAGGTAGCGAGCAGTACTTC; CDR3aa: CASRPPGLGSEQYF; abundance: NA; v_gene: TRBV5-8; d_gene: TRBD2; j_gene: TRBJ2-7
CDR3nt: TGTGCCAGCAGCCAAGAACCCACCGGGCAGGGAGTGTCGGGCACCATATATTTT; CDR3aa: CASSQEPTGQGVSGTIYF; abundance: NA; v_gene: TRBV4-2; d_gene: NA; j_gene: TRBJ1-3
CDR3nt: TGCGCCAGCAGCTTGGATGGCAGGGTGAACACTGAAGCTTTCTTT; CDR3aa: CASSLDGRVNTEAFF; abundance: few; v_gene: TRBV5-1; d_gene: NA; j_gene: TRBJ1-1
CDR3nt: TGTGCCAGCAGTGATATACCCCGTTGGGGAGACACCATATATTTT; CDR3aa: CASSDIPRWGDTIYF; abundance: few; v_gene: TRBV6-1; d_gene: NA; j_gene: TRBJ1-3
CDR3nt: TGTGCCAGCAGTTTAGGGATCTCTAACTATGGCTACACCTTC; CDR3aa: CASSLGISNYGYTF; abundance: NA; v_gene: TRBV6-5; d_gene: NA; j_gene: TRBJ1-2
CDR3nt: TGTGCCAGCAGGCAGCGACAGGATAGCTCCTACGAGCAGTACTTC; CDR3aa: CASRQRQDSSYEQYF; abundance: NA; v_gene: TRBV6-6; d_gene: NA; j_gene: TRBJ2-7